Presented here are 20 T cell receptor beta chains from one specimen sequenced in a study of T cell changes during pregnancy in multiple sclerosis (dated by TCRdb to about 2019). Library prep was done by the immunoSEQ multiplex PCR assay. TCRdb took this table from immuneACCESS and kept in-frame rearrangements with V and J called. Such tables lack part of the clones; where checked against another copy, unresolved V genes explain under half of the gap, and the rest is unexplained. The table for this sample lists under 45,000 clones; more than 85% of them were counted only once. The leading ten clones occupy 0.5% to 0.65% of the sample. Sequences were derived from CD4+ T cells from peripheral blood mononuclear cells, sampled in the third trimester of pregnancy. The receptors derive from a female donor with multiple sclerosis, enrolled in a pregnancy study.

V gene TRBV19 combines with J gene TRBJ1-4, with D uncertain. The CDR3 covers 13 residues. Germline V gives CDR1 LNHDA, CDR2 SQIVND (reference sequence). V was trimmed by 6 bases and J by 4 bases, leaving 9 bases between them. As DNA, the CDR3 is TGTGCCAGTAGACGAGGGAATAATGAAAAACTGTTTTTT. This gives the protein CASRRGNNEKLFF.

This chain links TRBV27 with TRBJ2-3; 10 bases line up with TRBD2. Per the germline V gene, CDR1 is MNHEY and CDR2 is SMNVEV (reference sequence). CDR3 size: 13 residues. The junction had 1 base not matched to a gene; V was cut back by 6 bases and J by 4 bases. The CDR3 sequence: CASSGLAADTQYF. The CDR3 DNA reads as TGTGCCAGCAGCGGACTAGCGGCAGATACGCAGTATTTT.

This sequence joins TRBV28 and TRBJ2-7; D is unclear. The CDR3 has 12 amino acids. CDR1 is MDHEN, CDR2 SYDVKM, per germline. With 2 bases removed from V and 6 bases from J, the gap between germline ends came to 8 bases. The CDR3 protein is CASSLLTSEQYF. The CDR3 region has the DNA TGTGCCAGCAGTTTACTGACTTCCGAGCAGTACTTC.

This chain joins TRBV2 and TRBJ2-6, with 8 bases fitting TRBD1. Germline V gene lookup returns CDR1 SNHLY and CDR2 FYNNEI. J gave up 0 bases and V 0 bases, and 4 bases lay outside the gene matches. The CDR3 length is 18 residues. CDR3 bases: TGTGCCAGCAGTGAAGCCGGGACAGGCATCTCTGGGGCCAACGTCCTGACTTTC. Translation: CASSEAGTGISGANVLTF.

The gene calls are TRBV7-2 and TRBJ1-1; perhaps TRBD1 as D (6 bases). Between the trimmed V and J ends, which lost 4 bases and 0 bases, there was a span of 21 bases. The CDR3 spans 18 residues. Germline V CDR1 and CDR2: SGHTA, FQGNSA. The CDR3 bases are TGTGCCAGCAGCTCCCGTAGAGGACAGATTATCATGAACACTGAAGCTTTCTTT. The encoded protein is CASSSRRGQIIMNTEAFF.

This chain links TRBV5-5 with TRBJ2-7; D is ambiguous. The ends were cut back, 3 bases at V and 4 bases at J, with 5 bases in the middle. The length of the CDR3 is 11 residues. Per germline, CDR1 SGHKS and CDR2 YYEKEE (reference sequence). The CDR3 region is CASSSNYEQYF. The CDR3 DNA sequence: TGTGCCAGCAGCTCTAATTACGAGCAGTACTTC.

J is TRBJ2-4 and V is TRBV19; TRBD1 matches 7 bases. Germline lookup yields CDR1 LNHDA and CDR2 SQIVND (reference sequence). The CDR3 spans 14 residues. V shed 7 bases, J shed 6 bases, and the junction held 9 bases outside the gene matches. The DNA for the CDR3 is TGTGCCAGTACCCCGACAGGGACCTTAAACATTCAGTACTTC. This sequence encodes CASTPTGTLNIQYF.

V is TRBV2 and J is TRBJ2-4, with TRBD1 identical over 8 bases. CDR3 size: 15 residues. Trimming cost V 7 bases and J 1 base; bases outside gene matches: 6. The germline V gene has CDR1 SNHLY and CDR2 FYNNEI. DNA for the CDR3: TGTGCCAGCAAAGAACAGGGGGTGGCCAAAAACATTCAGTACTTC. Translated: CASKEQGVAKNIQYF.

The chain links TRBV25-1 to TRBJ1-2; tentatively, D is TRBD1 (5 bases). In germline, CDR1 is MGHDK, CDR2 SYGVNS. The CDR3 loop spans 13 amino acids. The V gene lost 8 bases and the J gene lost 4 bases, with 14 bases spanning the gap. In nucleotides, the CDR3 is TGTGCCAGCGAAGCAGGGCGGTCCTATGGCTACACCTTC. Translated, it gives CASEAGRSYGYTF.

V gene TRBV19 combines with J gene TRBJ1-1; the D is unclear. From germline, CDR1 is LNHDA and CDR2 SQIVND (reference sequence). V lost 6 bases and J lost 4, with 12 bases in between. CDR3 length equals 13 residues. In DNA form, the CDR3 reads TGTGCCAGTAGACCCGATTACGGCACTGAAGCTTTCTTT. This translates into CASRPDYGTEAFF.

The count of this clone is one. The rearrangement uses TRBV10-3 and TRBJ1-4; D gene unclear. The CDR3 is made up of 14 amino acids. V shed 6 bases and J shed 0 bases, with 8 bases lying between them. In germline, CDR1 is ENHRY, CDR2 SYGVKD. The CDR3 region is CAISYDATNEKLFF. The CDR3 bases are TGTGCCATCAGCTACGATGCAACTAATGAAAAACTGTTTTTT.

This chain joins TRBV2 and TRBJ2-5; a weak D match, TRBD1 (5 bases). Trimming left V 5 bases short and J 1 base short, with 11 bases between. CDR1 and CDR2 from the germline V gene are SNHLY and FYNNEI. The CDR3 is 14 amino acids. The CDR3 DNA reads TGTGCCAGCAGTCAGTTGACAGCCCAAGAGACCCAGTACTTC. It is translated as CASSQLTAQETQYF.

In its sample, this clone ranks as medium-sized. The gene calls are TRBV29-1 and TRBJ2-2; D may be TRBD1 (6 bases). Germline V CDR1 and CDR2: SQVTM, ANQGSEA. This CDR3 has 13 residues. V was pared by 3 bases and J by 3 bases, with 8 bases between. This CDR3 reads CSVDRGYTGELFF. The DNA for the CDR3 is TGCAGCGTTGACAGGGGATACACCGGGGAGCTGTTTTTT.

The V call is TRBV19, the J call TRBJ2-3; 9 bases are a match to TRBD2. The CDR3 has 15 amino acids. The V and J ends lost 6 bases and 6 bases, in that order; junction bases with no gene match: 10. Looked up from germline, CDR1 is LNHDA and CDR2 is SQIVND (reference sequence). DNA of the CDR3: TGTGCCAGTAGCCGACTAGCGGTTTTCTCCGATACGCAGTATTTT. Amino acid sequence: CASSRLAVFSDTQYF.

This chain joins TRBV30 and TRBJ2-7, with D maybe TRBD2 (6 bases). From germline, CDR1 is GTSNPN and CDR2 SVGIG (reference sequence). This CDR3 has 13 residues. The V and J ends lost 4 bases and 2 bases respectively, with 12 bases between them. The CDR3 DNA sequence: TGTGCCTGGAAATACAGGACTACCTACGAGCAGTACTTC. It yields the protein CAWKYRTTYEQYF.

This chain joins TRBV5-1 and TRBJ2-3; TRBD2 might be the D (6 bases). V was pared by 2 bases and J by 2 bases, with 12 bases between. The CDR3 extends over 15 amino acids. Germline V gives CDR1 SGHRS, CDR2 YFSETQ. CDR3 coding DNA: TGCGCCAGCAGCTTAGCTGGGGACTTCACAGATACGCAGTATTTT. Encoded protein: CASSLAGDFTDTQYF.

CDR3 amino acids: CASSFDGGNLYGYTF. CDR3 coding DNA: TGTGCCAGTAGTTTCGATGGGGGCAACCTCTATGGCTACACCTTC. The genes are TRBV19 and TRBJ1-2; TRBD1 might be the D (6 bases). Between the trimmed V and J ends, which lost 5 bases and 4 bases, there was a span of 17 bases. The CDR3 contains 15 residues. The germline V gene has CDR1 LNHDA and CDR2 SQIVND (reference sequence).

This clone was found once. This chain joins TRBV19 and TRBJ1-5, with 8 bases lining up with TRBD1. This CDR3 has 14 amino acids. CDR1 LNHDA and CDR2 SQIVND come from the germline V gene (reference sequence). V was pared by 6 bases and J by 4 bases, with 5 bases of the junction left unmatched. The CDR3 is CASRPDRGNQPQHF. The DNA for the CDR3 is TGTGCCAGTAGACCTGACAGGGGAAATCAGCCCCAGCATTTT.

The chain recombines TRBV7-3 with TRBJ2-5, with 7 positions matching TRBD2. The CDR3 covers 14 residues. V was clipped by 2 bases and J by 2 bases; unmatched bases: 2. Germline assignment: CDR1 SGHTA and CDR2 FQGTGA. CDR3 region: CASSLGGGQETQYF. The CDR3 DNA is TGTGCCAGCAGCTTAGGGGGGGGGCAAGAGACCCAGTACTTC.

This chain uses TRBV6-1 with TRBJ1-1, with D perhaps matching TRBD1 (5 bases). Deletions cut 8 bases from V and 9 bases from J, with 13 bases between. The CDR3 is 11 amino acids. Germline values: CDR1 MNHNS, CDR2 SASEGT. CDR3: CASQDDRQAFF. As DNA, the CDR3 is TGTGCCAGCCAGGACGACAGACAAGCTTTCTTT.